This T cell receptor beta chain stems from a study of shared clonotypes between healthy human individuals. The wider study: Per donor, three plates held CD4 naive cells, three held CD4 memory, two held CD8 naive and one held CD8 memory. Study-wide points: When naive CD4 clonotypes were compared across a handful of donors, about 5% were shared.

Only a few counts were recorded for this clone. Its antigen is still unknown. None of the donors, who were healthy HIV-negative adults, had recently had acute infections or vaccinations. Within Nashville, Tennessee resided all donors, each a Caucasian adult. Sequencing used immunoSEQ multiplex PCR; TCRdb keeps in-frame clones, though not all of them. The sample holds approximately 1,000,000 clones, 70% to 80% seen once. Sequenced: memory CD4+ T cells from PBMCs. Described subset: CD45RA-negative fraction. The source of this sequence is a man younger than 30 in good health. Some clones in this sample may be carry-over from other donors' samples.

Written as DNA, the CDR3 is TGTGCCAGCAGCCACCCCGGGACAGGGTACTCCTACAATGAGCAGTTCTTC. Its protein is CASSHPGTGYSYNEQFF. The chain has TRBV4-2 and TRBJ2-1, with TRBD1 matching 9 bases. Trimming removed 3 bases from V and 0 bases from J; junction bases left unmatched: 6. The germline gives CDR1 LGHNA, CDR2 YNFKEQ. This CDR3 contains 17 residues.